The 27 T cell receptor beta chains given below trace back to one sample, sequenced in a study of shared clonotypes between healthy human individuals. Sequencing used immunoSEQ multiplex PCR; TCRdb keeps in-frame clones, though not all of them. The sample includes about 710,000 clones, around three quarters of them seen just once. Sequences were obtained from memory CD4+ T cells sorted from blood. Described subset: CD45RA-negative fraction. The receptors shown here come from a woman in her twenties or thirties in good health.

The chain employs TRBV6-5 and TRBJ2-7, with 7 bases fitting TRBD2. The CDR3 is 14 residues long. J was trimmed by 2 bases and V by 5 bases; bases with no gene match: 6. Per germline, CDR1 MNHEY and CDR2 SVGAGI. This chain's CDR3 is CASSTSATAYEQYF. The CDR3 nucleotides read TGTGCCAGCAGTACTAGCGCAACAGCCTACGAGCAGTACTTC.

The rearrangement joins TRBV6-5 to TRBJ1-3; no clear D. This CDR3 spans 14 amino acids. V lost 6 bases and J 0 bases, leaving 9 bases between the germline ends. Germline V CDR1 and CDR2: MNHEY, SVGAGI. The DNA for the CDR3 is TGTGCCAGCAGGGCCCCCGGCTCTGGAAACACCATATATTTT. It yields the protein CASRAPGSGNTIYF.

This clone was observed a single time. V and J are TRBV25-1 and TRBJ2-2; 8 bases are a match to TRBD2. This CDR3 comprises 14 residues. Trimming at V came to 3 bases and at J to 6 bases, leaving 3 bases not matched to a gene. Germline CDR1 reads MGHDK; CDR2 reads SYGVNS. The CDR3 spells CASSDPAGAGELFF. The CDR3, as DNA: TGTGCCAGCAGTGATCCAGCGGGAGCCGGGGAGCTGTTTTTT.

V usage is TRBV30 and J usage is TRBJ2-7; D not certain. Trimming pared 4 bases from V and 0 bases from J, leaving 10 bases between. In germline, CDR1 is GTSNPN, CDR2 SVGIG (reference sequence). The CDR3 is 13 amino acids. The CDR3 spells CAWTPASSYEQYF. Here the CDR3 DNA reads TGTGCCTGGACCCCGGCCAGCTCCTACGAGCAGTACTTC.

V gene TRBV7-2 combines with J gene TRBJ2-2, with 8 bases aligning to TRBD2. Unmatched junction bases numbered 1, after V lost 6 bases and J lost 1 base. The germline CDR1 and CDR2 sequences are SGHTA and FQGNSA. CDR3 size: 14 residues. CDR3 in amino acids: CASRLAVNTGELFF. CDR3 DNA sequence: TGTGCCAGCAGACTAGCGGTGAACACCGGGGAGCTGTTTTTT. Supplemented by reference TRBV7-2 and TRBJ2-2, the full variable domain reads GAGVSQSPSNKVTEKGKDVELRCDPISGHTALYWYRQSLGQGLEFLIYFQGNSAPDKSGLPSDRFSAERTGGSVSTLTIQRTQQEDSAVYLCASRLAVNTGELFFGEGSRLTVL.

The V and J genes are TRBV7-9 and TRBJ2-1, with 8 nucleotides matching TRBD1. The CDR3 is 14 residues long. V was clipped by 5 bases and J by 6 bases; unmatched bases: 6. Germline CDR1 is SEHNR and CDR2 is FQNEAQ (reference sequence). The CDR3 sequence is CASSHSGQVNEQFF. CDR3 DNA: TGTGCCAGCAGCCACTCGGGACAGGTCAATGAGCAGTTCTTC.

The chain couples TRBV29-1 to TRBJ2-7; D unclear. CDR1 and CDR2 (germline): SQVTM, ANQGSEA. The CDR3 loop spans 13 amino acids. Trimming shortened V by 7 bases and J by 1 base, and 14 bases separated the two germline ends. CDR3 region: CSAQSFDSYEQYF. Here the CDR3 DNA reads TGCAGCGCTCAGAGTTTTGATTCCTACGAGCAGTACTTC.

The chain uses TRBV29-1 and TRBJ2-2, with D tentatively TRBD1 or TRBD2 (5 bases each). V was pared by 6 bases and J by 1 base, with 9 bases between. The CDR3 runs 13 residues. CDR1 SQVTM and CDR2 ANQGSEA come from the germline V gene. The CDR3 reads CSVRDGNTGELFF. In DNA, the CDR3 is TGCAGCGTCCGGGACGGGAACACCGGGGAGCTGTTTTTT.

The genes are TRBV4-1 and TRBJ2-5, with 13 bases that match TRBD2. Germline CDR1 and CDR2: MGHRA and YSYEKL. V was clipped by 4 bases and J by 7 bases; unmatched bases: 9. The CDR3 spans 16 residues. CDR3 nucleotides: TGCGCCAGCAGCCGGACCGGACTAGCGGGAGAAGGGACCCAGTACTTC. This codes for CASSRTGLAGEGTQYF.

This clone was counted only a few times. The chain is built from TRBV29-1 and TRBJ2-7; TRBD2 matches at 13 bases. CDR3 length equals 14 residues. CDR1 and CDR2 (germline): SQVTM, ANQGSEA. With V trimmed by 4 bases and J by 7 bases, 7 bases remained unmatched. CDR3 DNA: TGCAGCGTTGGGACTAGCGGGAGTCGAAGGGAGCAGTACTTC. It yields the protein CSVGTSGSRREQYF.

CDR3 DNA sequence: TGTGCCAGCAGCTTGCCGGGACTAGGACGCAATGAGCAGTTCTTC. It is translated as CASSLPGLGRNEQFF. The genes are TRBV5-6 and TRBJ2-1, with 8 bases matching TRBD2. Germline trimming cut 1 base from V and 6 bases from J; bases unmatched to any gene: 6. Germline V gene lookup returns CDR1 SGHDT and CDR2 YYEEEE. This CDR3 comprises 15 residues.

This chain uses TRBV6-1 with TRBJ2-4; tentatively, D is TRBD1 (5 bases). Per germline, CDR1 MNHNS and CDR2 SASEGT. Trimming shortened V by 2 bases and J by 3 bases, and 11 bases separated the two germline ends. The CDR3 has 15 residues. DNA for the CDR3: TGTGCCAGCAGTGAATTAGGGGTGGTCAAAAACATTCAGTACTTC. Encoded protein: CASSELGVVKNIQYF.

J is TRBJ2-3 and V is TRBV28; the D is unclear. CDR1 and CDR2 from the germline V gene are MDHEN and SYDVKM. The CDR3 sequence is 15 residues long. Trimming removed 5 bases at V and 0 bases at J, with 12 bases between. CDR3 in amino acids: CASSPSGVSTDTQYF. CDR3 DNA: TGTGCCAGCAGTCCGTCTGGGGTCAGCACAGATACGCAGTATTTT.

The J gene is TRBJ2-1, the V gene TRBV7-9; no clear D gene. The CDR3 covers 13 residues. Looked up from germline, CDR1 is SEHNR and CDR2 is FQNEAQ (reference sequence). V dropped 5 bases and J dropped 1 base, with 6 bases sitting between them. CDR3 DNA sequence: TGTGCCAGCAGCGCTATTTCCTACAATGAGCAGTTCTTC. Amino acids: CASSAISYNEQFF. The full variable domain, with the rest looked up from reference TRBV7-9 and TRBJ2-1, is DTGVSQNPRHKITKRGQNVTFRCDPISEHNRLYWYRQTLGQGPEFLTYFQNEAQLEKSRLLSDRFSAERPKGSFSTLEIQRTEQGDSAMYLCASSAISYNEQFFGPGTRLTVL.

The chain uses TRBV19 and TRBJ1-2; unclear D gene. This CDR3 region has 12 residues. Trimming stripped 4 bases from V and 7 bases from J, with 10 bases between. The germline V gene has CDR1 LNHDA and CDR2 SQIVND (reference sequence). The CDR3 DNA is TGTGCCAGTAGTACACTGAGAGGTGGCTACACCTTC. This translates into CASSTLRGGYTF.

This chain uses TRBV5-1 with TRBJ1-1; D remains ambiguous. Trimming cost V 0 bases and J 0 bases, with 6 bases left between them. The germline V gene encodes CDR1 SGHRS and CDR2 YFSETQ. This CDR3 spans 14 amino acids. The CDR3 DNA is TGCGCCAGCAGCTTGGATTCGGTGAACACTGAAGCTTTCTTT. It encodes CASSLDSVNTEAFF.

The sample holds a few counts of this clone. The chain recombines TRBV19 with TRBJ2-1; 8 bases match TRBD1. CDR1 and CDR2 from the germline V gene are LNHDA and SQIVND (reference sequence). V was pared by 7 bases and J by 8 bases, with 10 bases of the junction left unmatched. This CDR3 is built from 14 residues. CDR3 region: CASTNGQGRYEQFF. The CDR3 DNA reads TGTGCCAGTACAAATGGACAGGGACGATATGAGCAGTTCTTC.

V is TRBV5-1 and J is TRBJ1-3; 7 bases align to TRBD1. Trimming at V came to 6 bases and at J to 4 bases, leaving 7 bases not matched to a gene. This CDR3 is 14 amino acids long. CDR1 and CDR2 from the germline V gene are SGHRS and YFSETQ. The DNA for the CDR3 is TGCGCCAGCACCGCCGGGACAGAAGGAAACACCATATATTTT. Protein: CASTAGTEGNTIYF. Combining the CDR3 with reference TRBV5-1 and TRBJ1-3 gives the whole variable domain KAGVTQTPRYLIKTRGQQVTLSCSPISGHRSVSWYQQTPGQGLQFLFEYFSETQRNKGNFPGRFSGRQFSNSRSEMNVSTLELGDSALYLCASTAGTEGNTIYFGEGSWLTVV.

The rearrangement links TRBV27 to TRBJ2-1; TRBD1 matches 8 bases. The CDR3 has 15 residues. The germline CDR1 and CDR2 sequences are MNHEY and SMNVEV (reference sequence). The J segment lost 5 bases and the V segment lost 8 bases, leaving 11 bases of the junction unmatched. CDR3 protein: CASLDRARSHNEQFF. Written as DNA, the CDR3 is TGTGCCAGCTTGGACAGGGCCCGATCTCACAATGAGCAGTTCTTC.

V gene TRBV30 combines with J gene TRBJ1-2, with a weak D call TRBD1 (5 bases). The germline CDR1 and CDR2 sequences are GTSNPN and SVGIG (reference sequence). The CDR3 covers 13 residues. V was shortened by 0 bases and J by 10 bases, with 15 bases between the two germline ends. The CDR3 DNA follows: TGTGCCTGGAGTGTACGGGGCAGACCGTTCTACACCTTC. This sequence encodes CAWSVRGRPFYTF.

The rearrangement links TRBV28 to TRBJ1-1, with TRBD1 matching over 7 bases. Germline V lookup: CDR1 MDHEN, CDR2 SYDVKM. With 2 bases clipped from V and 4 bases from J, the junction kept 10 bases outside the gene matches. CDR3 length: 16 residues. In DNA form, the CDR3 reads TGTGCCAGCAGTTTAAGGGGCCGCCCAGGGGGCACTGAAGCTTTCTTT. Amino acid sequence: CASSLRGRPGGTEAFF.

The V call is TRBV11-2, the J call TRBJ2-3; TRBD2 aligns across 9 bases. J was trimmed by 7 bases and V by 1 base; bases with no gene match: 9. Germline CDR1 is SGHAT and CDR2 is FQNNGV. The CDR3 consists of 16 residues. The CDR3 DNA reads as TGTGCCAGCAGCTTAGGTGGGCTAGCGGGATCGAATACGCAGTATTTT. As protein: CASSLGGLAGSNTQYF.

The J gene is TRBJ1-4, the V gene TRBV19; no reliable D call. Looked up from germline, CDR1 is LNHDA and CDR2 is SQIVND (reference sequence). The CDR3 contains 14 residues. V was pared by 3 bases and J by 3 bases, with 8 bases between. CDR3: CASSINQPNEKLFF. The CDR3 DNA sequence: TGTGCCAGTAGTATTAATCAGCCTAATGAAAAACTGTTTTTT.

V and J are TRBV9 and TRBJ1-4, with TRBD1 matching over 10 bases. Germline V lookup: CDR1 SGDLS, CDR2 YYNGEE. The ends lost 7 bases at V and 8 bases at J; junction bases unmatched: 5. The length of the CDR3 is 13 residues. The CDR3: CASSGQGIEKLFF. CDR3 nucleotides: TGTGCCAGCTCGGGACAGGGGATAGAAAAACTGTTTTTT.

This clone was seen a single time. The rearrangement links TRBV6-6 to TRBJ2-3; 8 nucleotides agree with TRBD1. This CDR3 spans 15 amino acids. With V trimmed by 6 bases and J by 1 base, 6 bases remained unmatched. Germline V CDR1 and CDR2: MNHNY, SVGAGI (reference sequence). The CDR3 DNA reads as TGTGCCAGCAGGGACCAGGGACAGGGCACAGATACGCAGTATTTT. Amino acid sequence: CASRDQGQGTDTQYF.

As regards this clone: A read error is possible here, since a much larger clone lies one base away. In the same sample, other DNA sequences code for this CDR3. V is TRBV28 and J is TRBJ1-5; no reliable D call. The CDR3 runs to 15 residues. The germline gives CDR1 MDHEN, CDR2 SYDVKM. CDR3 nucleotides: TGTGCCAGCATATCGTTGTCAGGTGGCAATCAGCCCCAACATTTT. This gives the protein CASISLSGGNQPQHF. Full variable domain (remainder filled in from reference TRBV28 and TRBJ1-5): DVKVTQSSRYLVKRTGEKVFLECVQDMDHENMFWYRQDPGLGLRLIYFSYDVKMKEKGDIPEGYSVSREKKERFSLILESASTNQTSMYLCASISLSGGNQPQHFGDGTRLSIL.

V and J are TRBV28 and TRBJ1-5; D possibly corresponds to TRBD1 (6 bases). The CDR3 has 18 amino acids. V was shortened by 5 bases and J by 3 bases, with 23 bases between the two germline ends. CDR1 and CDR2 from the germline V gene are MDHEN and SYDVKM. The CDR3 is CASSPVIQGKGPNQPQHF. The CDR3 region has the DNA TGTGCCAGCAGTCCCGTCATCCAGGGGAAGGGGCCCAATCAGCCCCAGCATTTT.